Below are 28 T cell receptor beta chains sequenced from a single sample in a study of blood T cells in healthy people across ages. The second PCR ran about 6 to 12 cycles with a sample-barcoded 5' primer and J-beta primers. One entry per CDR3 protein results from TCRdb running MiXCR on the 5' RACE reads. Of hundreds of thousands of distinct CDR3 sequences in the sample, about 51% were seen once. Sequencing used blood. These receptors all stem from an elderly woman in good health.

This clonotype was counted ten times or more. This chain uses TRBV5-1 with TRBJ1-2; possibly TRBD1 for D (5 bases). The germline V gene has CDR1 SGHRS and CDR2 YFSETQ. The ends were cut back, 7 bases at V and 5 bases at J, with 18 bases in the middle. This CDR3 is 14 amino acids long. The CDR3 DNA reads TGCGCCAGCGGACCGCAGGGTTCTCCTTATGGCTACACCTTC. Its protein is CASGPQGSPYGYTF.

DNA for the CDR3: TGTGCCACCAGCCCAGGGACAGGGTATGGCTACACCTTC. As protein: CATSPGTGYGYTF. The chain couples TRBV15 to TRBJ1-2, with 9 bases that match TRBD1. Germline V gene sequence: CDR1 LNHNV, CDR2 YYDKDF (reference sequence). V trimming: 5 bases; J trimming: 5 bases; junction bases outside the gene matches: 3. The CDR3 runs to 13 residues.

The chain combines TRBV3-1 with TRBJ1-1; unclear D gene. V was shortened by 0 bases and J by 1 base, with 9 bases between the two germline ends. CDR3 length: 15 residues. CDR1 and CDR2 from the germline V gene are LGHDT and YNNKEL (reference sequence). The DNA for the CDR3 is TGTGCCAGCAGCCAAGATCGGCCGCCGAACACTGAAGCTTTCTTT. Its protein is CASSQDRPPNTEAFF.

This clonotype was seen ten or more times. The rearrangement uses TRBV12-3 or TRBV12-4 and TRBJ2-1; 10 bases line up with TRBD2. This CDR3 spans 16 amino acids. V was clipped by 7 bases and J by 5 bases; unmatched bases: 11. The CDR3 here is CASTPTGTSVDNEQFF. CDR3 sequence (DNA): TGTGCCAGCACCCCCACCGGGACTAGCGTAGACAATGAGCAGTTCTTC.

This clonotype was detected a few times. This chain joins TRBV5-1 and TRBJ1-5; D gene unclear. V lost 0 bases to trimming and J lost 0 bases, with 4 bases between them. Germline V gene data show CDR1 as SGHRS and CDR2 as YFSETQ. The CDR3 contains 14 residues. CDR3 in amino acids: CASSLDASNQPQHF. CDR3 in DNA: TGCGCCAGCAGCTTGGATGCTAGCAATCAGCCCCAGCATTTT.

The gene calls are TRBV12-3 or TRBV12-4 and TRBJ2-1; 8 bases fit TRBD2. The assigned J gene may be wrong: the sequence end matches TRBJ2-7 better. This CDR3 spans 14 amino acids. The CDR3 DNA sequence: TGTGCCAGCAGTTTACAAGCGGGAGTAAGTGAGCAGTACTTC. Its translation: CASSLQAGVSEQYF.

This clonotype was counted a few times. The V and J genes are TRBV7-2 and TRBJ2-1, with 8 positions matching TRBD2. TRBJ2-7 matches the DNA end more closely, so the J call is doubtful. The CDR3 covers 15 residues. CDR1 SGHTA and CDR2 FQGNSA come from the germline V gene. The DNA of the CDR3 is TGTGCCAGCAGCTTAGTAGCGGGAAACTACAATGAGCAGTACTTC. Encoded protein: CASSLVAGNYNEQYF.

The CDR3 nucleotides are TGTGCCAGCAGTTACAAGCGGACAGGACCGTATGGCTACACCTTC. Translating it yields CASSYKRTGPYGYTF. V usage is TRBV6-5 and J usage is TRBJ1-2; 7 positions agree with TRBD1. With 2 bases clipped from V and 5 bases from J, the junction kept 8 bases outside the gene matches. Germline values: CDR1 MNHEY, CDR2 SVGAGI. CDR3 length: 15 amino acids.

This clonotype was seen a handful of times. In DNA, the CDR3 is TGTGCCAGCAGTGGGGACAGGGGTCGGGACACTGAAGCTTTCTTT. This codes for CASSGDRGRDTEAFF. The chain uses TRBV2 and TRBJ1-1, with 10 bases identical to TRBD1. CDR1 is SNHLY and CDR2 is FYNNEI in the germline V gene. This CDR3 comprises 15 residues. V shed 4 bases, J shed 3 bases, and the junction held 5 bases outside the gene matches.

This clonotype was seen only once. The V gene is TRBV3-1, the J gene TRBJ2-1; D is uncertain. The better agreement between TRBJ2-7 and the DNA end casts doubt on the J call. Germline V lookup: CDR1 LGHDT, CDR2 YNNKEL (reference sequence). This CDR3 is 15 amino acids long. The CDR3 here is CASSQDAGSYNEQYF. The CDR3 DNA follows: TGTGCCAGCAGCCAAGATGCCGGCAGCTACAATGAGCAGTACTTC.

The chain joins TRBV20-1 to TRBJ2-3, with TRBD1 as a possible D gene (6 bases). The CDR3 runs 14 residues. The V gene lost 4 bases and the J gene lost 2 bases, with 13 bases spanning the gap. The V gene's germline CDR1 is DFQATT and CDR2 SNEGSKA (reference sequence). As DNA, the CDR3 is TGCAGTGCTAAGCAGACAGGTCTCACAGATACGCAGTATTTT. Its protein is CSAKQTGLTDTQYF.

The CDR3 here is CASSSTGLQGGDEQYF. The CDR3, as DNA: TGTGCCAGCAGTTCGACAGGACTTCAAGGGGGAGATGAGCAGTACTTC. The chain is built from TRBV12-3 or TRBV12-4 and TRBJ2-5; a possible D gene is TRBD1 (6 bases). CDR3 length: 16 amino acids. Trimming took 4 bases from V and 11 from J, leaving 26 bases between them.

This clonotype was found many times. In nucleotides, the CDR3 is TGTGCCATCAGTGGGTCGGGGACGGTCCGACAAGAGACCCAGTACTTC. Translation gives CAISGSGTVRQETQYF. The gene calls are TRBV10-3 and TRBJ2-5, with D perhaps assigned TRBD1 or TRBD2 (5 bases each). The V gene lost 4 bases and the J gene lost 2 bases, with 17 bases spanning the gap. Looked up from germline, CDR1 is ENHRY and CDR2 is SYGVKD. The CDR3 contains 16 residues.

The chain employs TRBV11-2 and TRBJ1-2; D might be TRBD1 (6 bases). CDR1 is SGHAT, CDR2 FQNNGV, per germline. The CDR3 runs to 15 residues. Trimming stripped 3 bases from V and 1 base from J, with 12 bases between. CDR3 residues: CASSFLTGINYGYTF. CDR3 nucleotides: TGTGCCAGCAGCTTCCTTACAGGGATTAACTATGGCTACACCTTC. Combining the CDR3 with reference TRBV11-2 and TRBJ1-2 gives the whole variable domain EAGVAQSPRYKIIEKRQSVAFWCNPISGHATLYWYQQILGQGPKLLIQFQNNGVVDDSQLPKDRFSAERLKGVDSTLKIQPAKLEDSAVYLCASSFLTGINYGYTFGSGTRLTVV.

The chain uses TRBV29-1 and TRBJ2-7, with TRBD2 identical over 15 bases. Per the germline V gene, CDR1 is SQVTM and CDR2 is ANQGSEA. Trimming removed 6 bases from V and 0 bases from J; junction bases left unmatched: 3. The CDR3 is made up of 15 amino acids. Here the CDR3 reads CSVGTSGRTSYEQYF. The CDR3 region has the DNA TGCAGCGTCGGGACTAGCGGGAGGACCTCCTACGAGCAGTACTTC.

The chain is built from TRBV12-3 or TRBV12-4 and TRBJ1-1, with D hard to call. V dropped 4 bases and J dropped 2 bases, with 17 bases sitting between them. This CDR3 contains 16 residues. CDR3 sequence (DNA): TGTGCCAGCAGTTCAGACCCGAACCCCCTTAACACTGAAGCTTTCTTT. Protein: CASSSDPNPLNTEAFF.

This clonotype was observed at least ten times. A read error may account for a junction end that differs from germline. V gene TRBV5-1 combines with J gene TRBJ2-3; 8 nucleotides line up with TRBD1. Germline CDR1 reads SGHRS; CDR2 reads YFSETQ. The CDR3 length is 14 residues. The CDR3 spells CASSLDRATDTQYF. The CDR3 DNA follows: TGTGCCAGCAGCTTGGACAGGGCCACAGATACGCAGTATTTT.

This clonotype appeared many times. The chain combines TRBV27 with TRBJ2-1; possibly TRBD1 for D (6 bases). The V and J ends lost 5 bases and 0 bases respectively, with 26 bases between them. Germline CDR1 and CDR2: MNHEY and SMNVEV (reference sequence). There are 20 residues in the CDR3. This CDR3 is CASSTEPPGVGALSYNEQFF. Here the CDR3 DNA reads TGTGCCAGCAGTACCGAACCTCCTGGGGTGGGGGCCCTCTCCTACAATGAGCAGTTCTTC.

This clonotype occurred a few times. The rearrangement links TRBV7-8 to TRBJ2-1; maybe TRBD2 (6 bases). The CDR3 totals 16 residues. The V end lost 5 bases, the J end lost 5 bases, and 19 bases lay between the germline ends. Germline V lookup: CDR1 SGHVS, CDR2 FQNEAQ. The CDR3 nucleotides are TGTGCCAGCAGCCACTACCGGGACTCCCAAAACAATGAGCAGTTCTTC. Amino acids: CASSHYRDSQNNEQFF.

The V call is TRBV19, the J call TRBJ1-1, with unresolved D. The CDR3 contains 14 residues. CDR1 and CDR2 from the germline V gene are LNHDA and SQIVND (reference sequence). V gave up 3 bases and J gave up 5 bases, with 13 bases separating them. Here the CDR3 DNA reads TGTGCCAGTAGTATGATCGCCGGAGGGACTGAAGCTTTCTTT. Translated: CASSMIAGGTEAFF.

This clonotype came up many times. The CDR3 is CASSLAAAGGDTQYF. The CDR3 coding sequence is TGCGCCAGCAGCTTGGCCGCAGCGGGAGGTGATACGCAGTATTTT. The chain recombines TRBV5-1 with TRBJ2-3, with 9 bases aligning to TRBD2. CDR3 size: 15 residues. Germline V gene sequence: CDR1 SGHRS, CDR2 YFSETQ. Trimming cost V 0 bases and J 6 bases; bases outside gene matches: 5.

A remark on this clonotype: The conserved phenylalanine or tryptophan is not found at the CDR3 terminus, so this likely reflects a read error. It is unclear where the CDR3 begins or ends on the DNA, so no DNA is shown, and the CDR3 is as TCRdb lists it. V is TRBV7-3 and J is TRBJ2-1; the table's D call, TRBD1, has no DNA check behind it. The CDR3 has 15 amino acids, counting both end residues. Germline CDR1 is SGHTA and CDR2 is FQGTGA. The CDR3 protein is CASSITGTGGNEQFI.

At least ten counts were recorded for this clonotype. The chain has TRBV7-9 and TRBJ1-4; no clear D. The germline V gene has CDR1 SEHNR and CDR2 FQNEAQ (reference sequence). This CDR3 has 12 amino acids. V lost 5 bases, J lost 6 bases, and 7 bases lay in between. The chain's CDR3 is CASSPSYEKLFF. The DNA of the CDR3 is TGTGCCAGCAGCCCATCCTATGAAAAACTGTTTTTT.

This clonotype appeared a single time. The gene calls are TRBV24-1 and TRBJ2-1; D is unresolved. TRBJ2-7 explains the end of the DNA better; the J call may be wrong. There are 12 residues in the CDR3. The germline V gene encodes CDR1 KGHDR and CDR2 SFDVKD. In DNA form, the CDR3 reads TGTGCCACCAGTGATTTCAAAGGCGAGCAGTACTTC. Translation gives CATSDFKGEQYF.

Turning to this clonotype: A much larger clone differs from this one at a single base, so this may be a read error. The DNA for the CDR3 is TGTGCCAGCAGCTTAGCGCGGACAGGGAATTCACCCCCCCACTTT. This sequence encodes CASSLARTGNSPPHF. The chain carries TRBV7-9 and TRBJ1-6; 8 nucleotides align to TRBD1. Looked up from germline, CDR1 is SEHNR and CDR2 is FQNEAQ (reference sequence). This CDR3 has 15 amino acids.

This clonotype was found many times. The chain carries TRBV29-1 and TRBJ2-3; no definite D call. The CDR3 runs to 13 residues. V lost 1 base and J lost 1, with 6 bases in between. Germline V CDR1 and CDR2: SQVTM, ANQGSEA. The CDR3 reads CSVEGPGTDTQYF. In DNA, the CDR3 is TGCAGCGTTGAAGGCCCCGGCACAGATACGCAGTATTTT.

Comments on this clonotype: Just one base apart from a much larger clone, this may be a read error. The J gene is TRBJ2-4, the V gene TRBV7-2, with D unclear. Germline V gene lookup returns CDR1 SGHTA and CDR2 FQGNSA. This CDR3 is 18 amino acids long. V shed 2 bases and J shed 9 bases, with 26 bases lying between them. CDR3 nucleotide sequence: TGTGCCAGCAGCTTATTTATGGCTAGTAAGGGTATGGGAAGCATTCAGTACTTC. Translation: CASSLFMASKGMGSIQYF.

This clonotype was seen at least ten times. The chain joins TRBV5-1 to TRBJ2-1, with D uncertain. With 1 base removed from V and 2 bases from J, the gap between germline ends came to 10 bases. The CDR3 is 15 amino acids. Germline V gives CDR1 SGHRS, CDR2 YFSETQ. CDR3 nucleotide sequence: TGCGCCAGCAGCTTGTCTGGGGTTGCCTACAATGAGCAGTTCTTC. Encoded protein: CASSLSGVAYNEQFF.